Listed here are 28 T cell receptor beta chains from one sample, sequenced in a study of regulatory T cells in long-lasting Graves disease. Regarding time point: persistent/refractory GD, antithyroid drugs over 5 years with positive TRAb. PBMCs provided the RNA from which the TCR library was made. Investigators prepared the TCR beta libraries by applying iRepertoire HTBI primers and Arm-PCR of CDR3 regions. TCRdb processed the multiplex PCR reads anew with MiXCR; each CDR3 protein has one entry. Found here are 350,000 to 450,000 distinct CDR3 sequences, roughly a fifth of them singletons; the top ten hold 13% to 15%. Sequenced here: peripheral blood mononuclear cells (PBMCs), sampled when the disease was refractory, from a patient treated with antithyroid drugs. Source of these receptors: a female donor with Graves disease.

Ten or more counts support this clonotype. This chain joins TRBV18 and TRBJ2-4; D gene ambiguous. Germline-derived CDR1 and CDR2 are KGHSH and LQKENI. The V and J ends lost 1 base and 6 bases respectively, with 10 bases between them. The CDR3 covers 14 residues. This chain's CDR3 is CASSPQQDGNIQYF. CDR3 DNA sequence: TGTGCCAGCTCACCACAGCAGGACGGAAACATTCAGTACTTC.

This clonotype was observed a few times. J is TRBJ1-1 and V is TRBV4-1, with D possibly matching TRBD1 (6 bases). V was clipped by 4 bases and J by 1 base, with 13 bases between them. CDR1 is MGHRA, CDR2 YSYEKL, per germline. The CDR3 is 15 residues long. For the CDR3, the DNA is TGCGCCAGCAGCCCCCATCGGGGGCAGAACACTGAAGCTTTCTTT. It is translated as CASSPHRGQNTEAFF.

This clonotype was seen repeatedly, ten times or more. The CDR3 nucleotides read TGCGCCAGCAGTGAGAAGGACAGGGCAAGACTGTTTTTT. Its translation is CASSEKDRARLFF. The chain is built from TRBV10-2 and TRBJ1-4; 8 positions match TRBD1. The CDR3 extends over 13 amino acids. After removal of 2 bases from V and 13 bases from J, the junction contained 6 bases not matched to a gene. Germline V lookup: CDR1 WSHSY, CDR2 SAAADI.

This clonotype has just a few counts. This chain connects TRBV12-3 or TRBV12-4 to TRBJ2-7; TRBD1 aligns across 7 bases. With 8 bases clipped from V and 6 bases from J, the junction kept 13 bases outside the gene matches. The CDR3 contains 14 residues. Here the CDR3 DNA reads TGTGCCAGCGGGGTAGACAGGGTGGAGGTCGAGCAGTACTTC. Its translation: CASGVDRVEVEQYF.

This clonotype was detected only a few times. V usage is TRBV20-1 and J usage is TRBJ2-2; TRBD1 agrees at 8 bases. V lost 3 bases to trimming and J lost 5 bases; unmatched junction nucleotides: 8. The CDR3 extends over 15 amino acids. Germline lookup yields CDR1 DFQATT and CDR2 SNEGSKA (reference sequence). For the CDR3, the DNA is TGCAGTGCTAGGGTACAGGGGGAAAGAACCGGGGAGCTGTTTTTT. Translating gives CSARVQGERTGELFF.

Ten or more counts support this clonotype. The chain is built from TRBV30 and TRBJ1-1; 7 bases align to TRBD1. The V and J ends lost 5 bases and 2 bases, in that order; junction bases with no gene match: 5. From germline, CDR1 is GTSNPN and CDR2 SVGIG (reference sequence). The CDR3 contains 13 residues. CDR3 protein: CAWGDSYNTEAFF. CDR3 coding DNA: TGTGCCTGGGGGGACAGTTATAACACTGAAGCTTTCTTT.

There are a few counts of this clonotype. The CDR3 DNA follows: TGTGCCAGCATACTCAGCGCTTTGAATAATTCACCCCTCCACTTT. Translated: CASILSALNNSPLHF. The rearrangement uses TRBV28 and TRBJ1-6, with D unresolved. Germline CDR1 and CDR2: MDHEN and SYDVKM. The V end was cut by 7 bases, the J end by 5 bases, with 15 bases between. CDR3 length: 15 amino acids.

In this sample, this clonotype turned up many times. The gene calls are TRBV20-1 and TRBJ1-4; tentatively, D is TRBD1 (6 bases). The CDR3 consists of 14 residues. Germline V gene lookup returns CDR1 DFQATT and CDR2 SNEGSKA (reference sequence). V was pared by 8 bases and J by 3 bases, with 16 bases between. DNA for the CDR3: TGCAGTCCACGAGGGGGGGTTCCTAATGAAAAACTGTTTTTT. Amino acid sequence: CSPRGGVPNEKLFF.

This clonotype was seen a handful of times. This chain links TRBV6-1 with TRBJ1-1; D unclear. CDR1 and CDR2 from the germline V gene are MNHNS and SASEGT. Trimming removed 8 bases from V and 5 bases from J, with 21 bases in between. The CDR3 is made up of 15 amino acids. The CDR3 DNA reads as TGTGCCAGCCAGCTGGACGACTCAGCGACGACTGAAGCTTTCTTT. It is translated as CASQLDDSATTEAFF.

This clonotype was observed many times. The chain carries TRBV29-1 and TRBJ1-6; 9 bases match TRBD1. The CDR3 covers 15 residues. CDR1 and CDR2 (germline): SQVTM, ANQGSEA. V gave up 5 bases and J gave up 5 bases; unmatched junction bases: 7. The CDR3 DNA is TGCAGCGTTAAGACCGGGACAGGGAATAATTCACCCCTCCACTTT. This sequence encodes CSVKTGTGNNSPLHF.

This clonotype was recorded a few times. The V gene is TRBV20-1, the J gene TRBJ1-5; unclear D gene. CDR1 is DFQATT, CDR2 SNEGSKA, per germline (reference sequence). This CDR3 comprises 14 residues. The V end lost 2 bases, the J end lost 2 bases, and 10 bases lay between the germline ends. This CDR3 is CSARSGSGNQPQHF. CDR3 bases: TGCAGTGCTAGAAGCGGATCTGGCAATCAGCCCCAGCATTTT.

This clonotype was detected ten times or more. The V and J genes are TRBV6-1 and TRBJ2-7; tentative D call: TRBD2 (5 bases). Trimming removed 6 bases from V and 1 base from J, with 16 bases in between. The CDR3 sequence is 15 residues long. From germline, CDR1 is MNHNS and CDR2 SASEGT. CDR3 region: CASRPTGGPSYEQYF. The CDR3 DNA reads TGTGCCAGCAGACCGACCGGCGGGCCATCCTACGAGCAGTACTTC.

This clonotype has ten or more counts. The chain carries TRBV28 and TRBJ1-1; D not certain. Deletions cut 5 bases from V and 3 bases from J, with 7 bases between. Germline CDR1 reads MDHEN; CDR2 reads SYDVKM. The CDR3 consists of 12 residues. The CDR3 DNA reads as TGTGCCAGCAGTACCACCTACACTGAAGCTTTCTTT. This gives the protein CASSTTYTEAFF. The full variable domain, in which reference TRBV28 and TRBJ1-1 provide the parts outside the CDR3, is DVKVTQSSRYLVKRTGEKVFLECVQDMDHENMFWYRQDPGLGLRLIYFSYDVKMKEKGDIPEGYSVSREKKERFSLILESASTNQTSMYLCASSTTYTEAFFGQGTRLTVV.

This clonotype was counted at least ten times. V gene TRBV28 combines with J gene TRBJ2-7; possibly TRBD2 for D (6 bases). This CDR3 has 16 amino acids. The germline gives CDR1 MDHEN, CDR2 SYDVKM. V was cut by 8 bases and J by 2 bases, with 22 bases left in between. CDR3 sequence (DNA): TGTGCCAGCCGTCAGGGAGGACACCCATTCACCTACGAGCAGTACTTC. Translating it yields CASRQGGHPFTYEQYF.

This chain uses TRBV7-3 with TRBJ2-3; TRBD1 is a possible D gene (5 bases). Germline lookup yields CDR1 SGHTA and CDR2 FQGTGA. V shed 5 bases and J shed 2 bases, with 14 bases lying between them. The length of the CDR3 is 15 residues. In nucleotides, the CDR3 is TGTGCCAGCAGCCATGGGGCCTTCGACACAGATACGCAGTATTTT. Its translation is CASSHGAFDTDTQYF.

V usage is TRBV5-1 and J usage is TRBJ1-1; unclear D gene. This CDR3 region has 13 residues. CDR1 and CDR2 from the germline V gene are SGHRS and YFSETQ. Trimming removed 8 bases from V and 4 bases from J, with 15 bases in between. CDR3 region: CASSRPESTEAFF. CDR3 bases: TGCGCCAGTTCCAGACCCGAAAGCACTGAAGCTTTCTTT.

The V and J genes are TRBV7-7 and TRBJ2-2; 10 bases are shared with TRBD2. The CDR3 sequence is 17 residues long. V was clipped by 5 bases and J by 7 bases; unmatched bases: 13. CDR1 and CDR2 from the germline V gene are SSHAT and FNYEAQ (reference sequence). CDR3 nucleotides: TGTGCCAGCAGCGGTAGCAGAGCGGGAGGGCCCGGCGGGGAGCTGTTTTTT. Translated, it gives CASSGSRAGGPGGELFF.

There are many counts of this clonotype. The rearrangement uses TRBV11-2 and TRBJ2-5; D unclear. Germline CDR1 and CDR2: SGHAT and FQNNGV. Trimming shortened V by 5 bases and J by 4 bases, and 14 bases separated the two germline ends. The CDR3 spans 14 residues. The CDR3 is CASSHGGEGETQYF. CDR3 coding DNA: TGTGCCAGCAGCCACGGCGGTGAAGGAGAGACCCAGTACTTC.

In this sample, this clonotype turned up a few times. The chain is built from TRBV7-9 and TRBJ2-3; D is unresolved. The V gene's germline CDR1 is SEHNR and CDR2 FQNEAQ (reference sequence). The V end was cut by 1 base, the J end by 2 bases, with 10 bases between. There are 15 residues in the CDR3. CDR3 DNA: TGTGCCAGCAGCTTAGGAGTCCGGCCCACAGATACGCAGTATTTT. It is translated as CASSLGVRPTDTQYF.

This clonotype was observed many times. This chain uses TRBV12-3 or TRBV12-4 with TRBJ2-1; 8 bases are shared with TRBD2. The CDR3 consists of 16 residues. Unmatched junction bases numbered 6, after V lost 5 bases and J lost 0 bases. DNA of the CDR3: TGTGCCAGCAGTGCCCTTGCGGGAGGCTCCTACAATGAGCAGTTCTTC. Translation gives CASSALAGGSYNEQFF.

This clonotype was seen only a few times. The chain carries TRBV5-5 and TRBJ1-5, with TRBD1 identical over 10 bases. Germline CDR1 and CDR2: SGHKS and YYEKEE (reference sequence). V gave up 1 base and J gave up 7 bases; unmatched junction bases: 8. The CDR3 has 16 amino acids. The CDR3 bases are TGTGCCAGCAGCTTGCGGACAGGGGGGCAAGGACAGCCCCAGCATTTT. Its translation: CASSLRTGGQGQPQHF.

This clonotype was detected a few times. The CDR3 region has the DNA TGTGCCAGCAGTTTTAGCACCGACTACAATGAGCAGTTCTTC. The encoded protein is CASSFSTDYNEQFF. V gene TRBV28 combines with J gene TRBJ2-1, with no clear D. This CDR3 has 14 residues. CDR1 and CDR2 from the germline V gene are MDHEN and SYDVKM. Trimming shortened V by 3 bases and J by 3 bases, and 9 bases separated the two germline ends. Based on the CDR3 plus reference TRBV28 and TRBJ2-1, the full variable domain is DVKVTQSSRYLVKRTGEKVFLECVQDMDHENMFWYRQDPGLGLRLIYFSYDVKMKEKGDIPEGYSVSREKKERFSLILESASTNQTSMYLCASSFSTDYNEQFFGPGTRLTVL.

The CDR3 DNA reads TGTGCCAGCAGCTTATTCGGGAGAGACTATGGCTACACCTTC. It is translated as CASSLFGRDYGYTF. V and J are TRBV7-8 and TRBJ1-2, with D unresolved. The CDR3 covers 14 residues. CDR1 is SGHVS and CDR2 is FQNEAQ in the germline V gene. V was shortened by 2 bases and J by 3 bases, with 10 bases between the two germline ends. The full variable domain, its missing parts supplied by reference TRBV7-8 and TRBJ1-2, is GAGVSQSPRYKVAKRGQDVALRCDPISGHVSLFWYQQALGQGPEFLTYFQNEAQLDKSGLPSDRFFAERPEGSVSTLKIQRTQQEDSAVYLCASSLFGRDYGYTFGSGTRLTVV.

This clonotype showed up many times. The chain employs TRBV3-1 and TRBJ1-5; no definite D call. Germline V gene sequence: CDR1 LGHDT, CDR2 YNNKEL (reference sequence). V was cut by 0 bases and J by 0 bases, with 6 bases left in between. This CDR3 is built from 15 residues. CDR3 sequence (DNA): TGTGCCAGCAGCCAAGATTCCGGTAGCAATCAGCCCCAGCATTTT. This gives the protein CASSQDSGSNQPQHF. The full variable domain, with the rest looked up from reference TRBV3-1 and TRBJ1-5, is DTAVSQTPKYLVTQMGNDKSIKCEQNLGHDTMYWYKQDSKKFLKIMFSYNNKELIINETVPNRFSPKSPDKAHLNLHINSLELGDSAVYFCASSQDSGSNQPQHFGDGTRLSIL.

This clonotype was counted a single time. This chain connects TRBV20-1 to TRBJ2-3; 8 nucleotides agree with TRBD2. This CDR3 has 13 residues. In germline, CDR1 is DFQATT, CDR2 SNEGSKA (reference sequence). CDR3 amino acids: CSIAGPGTDTQYF. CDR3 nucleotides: TGCAGCATAGCGGGACCAGGCACAGATACGCAGTATTTT.

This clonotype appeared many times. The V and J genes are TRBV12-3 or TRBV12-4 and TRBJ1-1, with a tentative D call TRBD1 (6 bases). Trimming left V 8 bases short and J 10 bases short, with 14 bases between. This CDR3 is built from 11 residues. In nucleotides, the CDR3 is TGTGCCAGCCGGGACACCGGGGGAGCTTTCTTT. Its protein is CASRDTGGAFF.

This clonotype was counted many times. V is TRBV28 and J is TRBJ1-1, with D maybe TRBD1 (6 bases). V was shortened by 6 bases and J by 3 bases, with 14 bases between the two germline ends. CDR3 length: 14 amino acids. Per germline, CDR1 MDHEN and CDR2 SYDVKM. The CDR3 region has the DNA TGTGCCAGCAGACGTAGGAACAGGGACACTGAAGCTTTCTTT. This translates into CASRRRNRDTEAFF.

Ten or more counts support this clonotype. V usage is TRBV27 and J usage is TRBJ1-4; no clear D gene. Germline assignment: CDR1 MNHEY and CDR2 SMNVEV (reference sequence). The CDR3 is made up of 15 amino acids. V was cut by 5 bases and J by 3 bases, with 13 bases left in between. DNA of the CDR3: TGTGCCAGCAGTCATGACCTCTCGGCTAATGAAAAACTGTTTTTT. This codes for CASSHDLSANEKLFF. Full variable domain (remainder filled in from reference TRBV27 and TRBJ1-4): EAQVTQNPRYLITVTGKKLTVTCSQNMNHEYMSWYRQDPGLGLRQIYYSMNVEVTDKGDVPEGYKVSRKEKRNFPLILESPSPNQTSLYFCASSHDLSANEKLFFGSGTQLSVL.